Included here is one T cell receptor (beta chain) sequence, with context. Its specificity is unknown. Clones were read by immunoSEQ multiplex PCR, and TCRdb kept only the in-frame ones, dropping some. The sample holds approximately 30,000 clones, about 81% seen once. This sample stems from a study of vaccination effects on CD4 cells after COVID-19. ViraFEST assay sequencing came after antigen-specific CD4+ T cells were expanded with viral peptide pools. With about 9 days of culture completed, CD4+ T cells were isolated. Nucleocapsid antibodies were negative in the vaccine recipients, who had never had SARS-CoV-2 infection. A density of fewer than 2.5 million PBMC per well was used; these cells were cultured with approximately 9.1 IU/ml IL-2 and around 10 ug/ml peptides. Germline values: CDR1 MDHEN, CDR2 SYDVKM. V lost 2 bases and J 1 base, leaving 8 bases between the germline ends. This CDR3 is built from 14 residues.

The clonotype comes from a human donor who received a COVID-19 vaccine. Sequencing used CD4+ T cells from PBMCs cultured with SARS-CoV-2 spike peptides, obtained before COVID-19 vaccination. This rearrangement joins TRBV28 to TRBJ1-1; no clear D gene. The CDR3 region is CASSLRNKNTEAFF. CDR3 DNA sequence: TGTGCCAGCAGTTTACGTAACAAGAACACTGAAGCTTTCTTT.